These 15 T cell receptor beta chains came from one sample sequenced in a study of long-term antiretroviral therapy in people with HIV. Samples were assayed with immunoSEQ v3.0 at survey level. The data were produced by immunoSEQ multiplex PCR, yet TCRdb's version contains in-frame clones alone and is incomplete. The table has under 25,000 clones, over 90% seen once. The material sequenced was unsorted PBMCs, taken 7.6 years after starting antiretroviral therapy. The receptors here all came from a woman in her forties with HIV.

The count of this clone is one. The chain joins TRBV30 to TRBJ1-1; D call uncertain. The CDR3 has 16 residues. The germline CDR1 and CDR2 sequences are GTSNPN and SVGIG (reference sequence). Trimming cost V 2 bases and J 5 bases, with 21 bases left between them. The DNA of the CDR3 is TGTGCCTGGAGTCCCTTTCTCGGACGGACGCAGACTGAAGCTTTCTTT. It specifies CAWSPFLGRTQTEAFF.

The J gene is TRBJ1-2, the V gene TRBV30; 7 bases fit TRBD1. V dropped 5 bases and J dropped 2; count of bases not matched to a gene: 2. CDR1 and CDR2 from the germline V gene are GTSNPN and SVGIG (reference sequence). The CDR3 spans 12 residues. CDR3: CAWAQGNYGYTF. The CDR3 DNA sequence: TGTGCCTGGGCACAGGGGAACTATGGCTACACCTTC.

The chain links TRBV18 to TRBJ2-2, with unresolved D. V lost 1 base, J lost 1 base, and 7 bases lay in between. CDR3 size: 15 residues. CDR1 KGHSH and CDR2 LQKENI come from the germline V gene. CDR3 nucleotide sequence: TGTGCCAGCTCACCACTTGGCAGGAACACCGGGGAGCTGTTTTTT. It specifies CASSPLGRNTGELFF.

The chain is built from TRBV5-1 and TRBJ2-5; 8 bases map to TRBD1. Germline assignment: CDR1 SGHRS and CDR2 YFSETQ. V gave up 5 bases and J gave up 3 bases; unmatched junction bases: 6. The CDR3 is 14 amino acids. CDR3 coding DNA: TGCGCCAGCAGAAATCAGGGGGCCGAAGAGACCCAGTACTTC. Its translation: CASRNQGAEETQYF.

The rearrangement joins TRBV19 to TRBJ1-4; D is unresolved. Deletions cut 9 bases from V and 7 bases from J, with 15 bases between. The CDR3 contains 13 residues. Germline V gene sequence: CDR1 LNHDA, CDR2 SQIVND (reference sequence). The CDR3 DNA reads TGTGCCAGCTCTATCTACGTTGGTGAAAAACTGTTTTTT. As protein: CASSIYVGEKLFF.

This clone occurred a few times. The CDR3 here is CASSYVGTGKNEQFF. The CDR3, as DNA: TGTGCCAGCAGTTACGTAGGGACAGGGAAGAATGAGCAGTTCTTC. This chain uses TRBV5-4 with TRBJ2-1; 9 nucleotides agree with TRBD1. The CDR3 has 15 residues. Germline V gives CDR1 SGHNT, CDR2 YYREEE (reference sequence). The junction had 10 bases not matched to a gene; V was cut back by 5 bases and J by 7 bases.

The chain recombines TRBV6-1 with TRBJ1-3; a possible D gene is TRBD1 (5 bases). CDR3 length: 14 amino acids. V was shortened by 8 bases and J by 0 bases, with 11 bases between the two germline ends. Germline V gene sequence: CDR1 MNHNS, CDR2 SASEGT. The CDR3 protein is CASEDKSSGNTIYF. The CDR3 nucleotides are TGTGCCAGCGAGGACAAGAGCTCTGGAAACACCATATATTTT.

The gene calls are TRBV6-1 and TRBJ1-3; 7 bases fit TRBD1. This CDR3 is 17 amino acids long. Germline V lookup: CDR1 MNHNS, CDR2 SASEGT. V was clipped by 0 bases and J by 6 bases; unmatched bases: 11. The CDR3 bases are TGTGCCAGCAGTGAAGCCGGACAGGTGGCTAATGAAAACACCATATATTTT. Residues: CASSEAGQVANENTIYF.

V and J are TRBV5-4 and TRBJ1-3; TRBD1 matches at 9 bases. CDR3 length: 15 amino acids. CDR1 and CDR2 (germline): SGHNT, YYREEE (reference sequence). V dropped 4 bases and J dropped 1; count of bases not matched to a gene: 3. The CDR3 DNA reads TGTGCCAGCAGCCGGGGGACAGGGTCTGGAAACACCATATATTTT. Amino acids: CASSRGTGSGNTIYF.

The V call is TRBV15, the J call TRBJ2-3, with unresolved D. With 1 base removed from V and 2 bases from J, the gap between germline ends came to 10 bases. Per germline, CDR1 LNHNV and CDR2 YYDKDF (reference sequence). This CDR3 has 15 amino acids. CDR3 amino acids: CATSRADVVTDTQYF. The DNA of the CDR3 is TGTGCCACCAGCAGAGCAGATGTGGTCACAGATACGCAGTATTTT.

The chain carries TRBV10-3 and TRBJ1-5; perhaps TRBD1 as D (5 bases). CDR3 length: 14 residues. V was shortened by 10 bases and J by 0 bases, with 13 bases between the two germline ends. Germline V gives CDR1 ENHRY, CDR2 SYGVKD. CDR3 nucleotides: TGTGCCACCCGTGCCGGGGGTAGCAATCAGCCCCAGCATTTT. This sequence encodes CATRAGGSNQPQHF.

The V call is TRBV5-1, the J call TRBJ2-2, with 9 positions matching TRBD1. There are 15 residues in the CDR3. Per the germline V gene, CDR1 is SGHRS and CDR2 is YFSETQ. Losses at the gene ends were 5 bases for V and 2 bases for J; bases not matched to a gene: 4. In DNA form, the CDR3 reads TGCGCCAGCAGTATACAGGGGGCAAACACCGGGGAGCTGTTTTTT. This codes for CASSIQGANTGELFF. Filled out from reference TRBV5-1 and TRBJ2-2, the complete variable domain reads KAGVTQTPRYLIKTRGQQVTLSCSPISGHRSVSWYQQTPGQGLQFLFEYFSETQRNKGNFPGRFSGRQFSNSRSEMNVSTLELGDSALYLCASSIQGANTGELFFGEGSRLTVL.

The V gene is TRBV4-3, the J gene TRBJ2-7, with TRBD1 matching 8 bases. The length of the CDR3 is 15 residues. Germline values: CDR1 LGHNA, CDR2 YSLEER. V lost 3 bases to trimming and J lost 3 bases; unmatched junction nucleotides: 7. CDR3 amino acids: CASSHNRGSGYEQYF. The CDR3 DNA is TGCGCCAGCAGCCACAACAGGGGGTCGGGCTACGAGCAGTACTTC.

This chain connects TRBV5-1 to TRBJ1-2; tentative D call: TRBD1 (5 bases). Germline CDR1 reads SGHRS; CDR2 reads YFSETQ. The CDR3 has 14 amino acids. Trimming stripped 0 bases from V and 6 bases from J, with 12 bases between. In nucleotides, the CDR3 is TGCGCCAGCAGCTTGGCCTGGGTAGGGGATGGCTACACCTTC. It encodes CASSLAWVGDGYTF.

This sequence joins TRBV18 and TRBJ2-3; D ambiguous. This CDR3 is built from 17 residues. Germline V lookup: CDR1 KGHSH, CDR2 LQKENI. V was cut by 0 bases and J by 1 base, with 14 bases left in between. CDR3 nucleotides: TGTGCCAGCTCACCACCTTTCAGTTCGACCGGCACAGATACGCAGTATTTT. The encoded protein is CASSPPFSSTGTDTQYF.